This TCR beta chain was identified in a study of cytomegalovirus exposure and HLA in healthy donors. Study-level findings and limits: Most sequenced TCRs were rare (though some public TCRs occurred in many donors). Specific recognition of CMV antigens was confirmed in vitro for a few chains (all CMV-associated). The investigators catalogued about 170 TCR beta chains as cytomegalovirus-associated.

The V gene end was trimmed by 4 bases and the J gene end by 1 base; junction bases not matched to a gene: 2. The CDR3 runs to 15 residues. CDR1 and CDR2 (germline): SGHRS, YFSETQ. Note on this clone: Antigen unknown.

Assay used: immunoSEQ multiplex PCR; TCRdb lists only in-frame clones, some missing. The top ten clones hold roughly 1% of a sample with around 300,000 clones, just over 85% of them seen once. This chain uses TRBV5-1 with TRBJ2-7; TRBD2 matches 13 bases. Material: PBMCs. This receptor was identified in a woman aged 18 to 35 in good health and CMV-seronegative. CDR3 loop: CASSTGLAGSYEQYF. In DNA, the CDR3 is TGCGCCAGCAGCACGGGACTAGCGGGATCCTACGAGCAGTACTTC.